The T cell receptor beta chain described here comes from a study of OX40 agonist ivuxolimab in advanced cancers. Across the whole study: Partial responses were recorded for three patients, including one with hepatocellular carcinoma and two with cutaneous melanoma.

V shed 7 bases and J shed 4 bases, with 19 bases lying between them. Germline assignment: CDR1 SGHAT and CDR2 FQNNGV. The CDR3 is made up of 15 amino acids. Clones were read by immunoSEQ multiplex PCR, and TCRdb kept only the in-frame ones, dropping some. The sample carries over 5,500 clones, approximately 94% recorded once. Sequenced material: CD4+ or CD8+ T cells sorted from blood, taken in a trial of the OX40 agonist ivuxolimab. The sequence came from an adult with an advanced solid tumor such as melanoma, head and neck, liver or kidney cancer. The chain uses TRBV11-2 and TRBJ1-1; a weak D match, TRBD1 (6 bases). The CDR3: CASTQAGGQPTEAFF. CDR3 in DNA: TGTGCCAGCACCCAGGCGGGCGGACAGCCCACTGAAGCTTTCTTT.